These 17 T cell receptor beta chains were all obtained from the same sample, sequenced in a study of CD8+CD57+ T cells in acquired aplastic anemia. Researchers used genomic DNA as the template to profile TCR beta VDJ and CDR3. TCRdb re-called the reads with MiXCR, one entry per CDR3 protein. The sample yields about 20,000 distinct CDR3 sequences, 30% to 40% seen once. Broader study findings: Against the total CD4+ and CD8+ pools, patient CD8+CD57+ cells had lower diversity.

It was patients with CD8+CD57+ cell expansion by flow cytometry who were chosen for sequencing. These receptors lack a known antigen. Sample: CD8+CD57+ T cells sorted from PBMCs. Stated subset: bead-enriched CD8+CD57+ effector memory T cells from SAA patients. The receptors were gathered from a human donor with aplastic anemia.

In its sample, this clonotype was seen a few times. V and J are TRBV24-1 and TRBJ2-5; D is perhaps TRBD2 (6 bases). Looked up from germline, CDR1 is KGHDR and CDR2 is SFDVKD. This CDR3 comprises 14 residues. Between the trimmed V and J ends, which lost 3 bases and 1 base, there was a span of 8 bases. CDR3 sequence: CATSDRTIQETQYF. CDR3 coding DNA: TGTGCCACCAGTGATAGGACTATCCAAGAGACCCAGTACTTC.

There are a few counts of this clonotype. The chain uses TRBV20-1 and TRBJ2-1, with 11 nucleotides matching TRBD2. CDR1 DFQATT and CDR2 SNEGSKA come from the germline V gene (reference sequence). This CDR3 spans 14 amino acids. Trimming took 6 bases from V and 4 from J; bases not matched to a gene: 5. In DNA, the CDR3 is TGCAGTGCCAGATCTAGCGGGAGGTACAATGAGCAGTTCTTC. This gives the protein CSARSSGRYNEQFF.

This chain uses TRBV7-9 with TRBJ1-4; D call uncertain. V gave up 1 base and J gave up 15 bases, with 15 bases separating them. Germline assignment: CDR1 SEHNR and CDR2 FQNEAQ (reference sequence). This CDR3 spans 13 amino acids. CDR3 DNA: TGTGCCAGCAGCTTAGGGAGTGAGGTTGTCTTGTTTTTT. Translating gives CASSLGSEVVLFF.

V is TRBV7-9 and J is TRBJ2-7, with 7 bases that match TRBD1. Trimming at V came to 5 bases and at J to 3 bases, leaving 10 bases not matched to a gene. The CDR3 consists of 15 residues. Per the germline V gene, CDR1 is SEHNR and CDR2 is FQNEAQ (reference sequence). CDR3 sequence reads: CASSEQGPSNYEQYF. The CDR3 DNA reads TGTGCCAGCAGCGAACAGGGGCCATCAAACTACGAGCAGTACTTC.

The chain is built from TRBV5-1 and TRBJ2-7, with D possibly being TRBD1 (5 bases). The V and J ends lost 0 bases and 1 base respectively, with 8 bases between them. From germline, CDR1 is SGHRS and CDR2 YFSETQ. There are 14 residues in the CDR3. The CDR3 here is CASSLAPGSYEQYF. Written as DNA, the CDR3 is TGCGCCAGCAGCTTGGCCCCAGGGTCCTACGAGCAGTACTTC.

J is TRBJ2-3 and V is TRBV6-4; D assignment may be TRBD1 or TRBD2 (5 bases each). The CDR3 is 15 residues long. Per the germline V gene, CDR1 is MRHNA and CDR2 is SNTAGT. Deletions cut 6 bases from V and 2 bases from J, with 15 bases between. DNA of the CDR3: TGTGCCAGCAGAGAAAGGGACCGACACACAGATACGCAGTATTTT. Amino acid sequence: CASRERDRHTDTQYF.

V and J are TRBV14 and TRBJ2-2; the match to TRBD2 covers 8 bases. The ends lost 0 bases at V and 5 bases at J; junction bases unmatched: 14. Germline loops: CDR1 SGHDN, CDR2 FVKESK. The CDR3 is made up of 19 amino acids. The CDR3 sequence is CASSQDIAGRGGPTGELFF. CDR3 nucleotides: TGTGCCAGCAGCCAAGACATCGCTGGTCGGGGGGGCCCGACCGGGGAGCTGTTTTTT.

This clonotype showed up just a few times. The V and J genes are TRBV28 and TRBJ2-7; 10 bases align to TRBD2. CDR3 length equals 13 residues. Germline V gives CDR1 MDHEN, CDR2 SYDVKM. V lost 6 bases, J lost 2 bases, and 1 base stayed unmatched. The CDR3 region is CASRLAGPYEQYF. DNA for the CDR3: TGTGCCAGCAGACTAGCGGGACCCTACGAGCAGTACTTC.

The gene calls are TRBV20-1 and TRBJ2-3; D ambiguous. Germline CDR1 is DFQATT and CDR2 is SNEGSKA (reference sequence). Between the trimmed V and J ends, which lost 2 bases and 2 bases, there was a span of 14 bases. The CDR3 has 15 amino acids. As DNA, the CDR3 is TGCAGTGCTAGAAGGGCCAGGCCCCCCACAGATACGCAGTATTTT. Its translation is CSARRARPPTDTQYF.

This clonotype was observed a few times. The chain uses TRBV5-6 and TRBJ2-2; D unclear. CDR3 length: 13 residues. Trimming removed 1 base from V and 4 bases from J, with 5 bases in between. Looked up from germline, CDR1 is SGHDT and CDR2 is YYEEEE. Written as DNA, the CDR3 is TGTGCCAGCAGCTTGTGGGTCACCGGGGAGCTGTTTTTT. This translates into CASSLWVTGELFF.

J is TRBJ1-1 and V is TRBV9; weak D call: TRBD1 (6 bases). Germline CDR1 SGDLS, CDR2 YYNGEE. The CDR3 is made up of 14 amino acids. V was shortened by 0 bases and J by 8 bases, with 14 bases between the two germline ends. This CDR3 reads CASSVEGGGREAFF. CDR3 bases: TGTGCCAGCAGCGTAGAGGGGGGTGGGAGGGAAGCTTTCTTT.

This clonotype is a singleton in its sample. This chain connects TRBV9 to TRBJ2-7; D possibly corresponds to TRBD2 (6 bases). The CDR3 has 15 residues. CDR1 SGDLS and CDR2 YYNGEE come from the germline V gene. Trimming removed 3 bases from V and 5 bases from J, with 18 bases in between. CDR3 protein: CASSAAGQGKDEQYF. The CDR3, as DNA: TGTGCCAGCAGCGCGGCGGGGCAGGGAAAAGACGAGCAGTACTTC.

The chain couples TRBV20-1 to TRBJ2-2; TRBD2 matches at 9 bases. V was clipped by 2 bases and J by 8 bases; unmatched bases: 12. CDR1 and CDR2 (germline): DFQATT, SNEGSKA (reference sequence). This CDR3 region has 16 residues. CDR3 in amino acids: CSARPEGAGGLGELFF. CDR3 coding DNA: TGCAGTGCTAGACCTGAGGGGGCGGGGGGGTTAGGGGAGCTGTTTTTT.

This clonotype was seen more than once but under ten times. The junction departs from germline at one end; a sequencing error may be responsible. The chain joins TRBV5-5 to TRBJ2-3; D tentatively reads TRBD1 or TRBD2 (7 bases each). CDR3 size: 15 residues. Germline assignment: CDR1 SGHKS and CDR2 YYEKEE (reference sequence). CDR3 loop: CASSVRGGSTDTQYF. CDR3 DNA: TGTGCTAGCAGCGTCAGGGGGGGAAGCACAGATACGCAGTATTTT. The variable domain in full, with the rest retrieved from reference TRBV5-5 and TRBJ2-3, is DAGVTQSPTHLIKTRGQQVTLRCSPISGHKSVSWYQQVLGQGPQFIFQYYEKEERGRGNFPDRFSARQFPNYSSELNVNALLLGDSALYLCASSVRGGSTDTQYFGPGTRLTVL.

CDR3 sequence (DNA): TGCAGTGCTTCAAAAGAGGGGGTGAACACTGAAGCTTTCTTT. This sequence encodes CSASKEGVNTEAFF. The J gene is TRBJ1-1, the V gene TRBV20-1; a weak D match, TRBD1 (6 bases). The CDR3 runs to 14 residues. V lost 5 bases to trimming and J lost 0 bases, with 13 bases between them. CDR1 and CDR2 (germline): DFQATT, SNEGSKA (reference sequence).

The chain joins TRBV4-1 to TRBJ2-7; 10 bases agree with TRBD1. Unmatched junction bases numbered 6, after V lost 4 bases and J lost 6 bases. The V gene's germline CDR1 is MGHRA and CDR2 YSYEKL. The CDR3 covers 14 residues. CDR3 bases: TGCGCCAGCAGCCCCGGGACAGGGGACTCCGAGCAGTACTTC. This codes for CASSPGTGDSEQYF.

The DNA of the CDR3 is TGCAGCGTTGAAGGGATTCGGTACACTGAAGCTTTCTTT. This codes for CSVEGIRYTEAFF. This rearrangement joins TRBV29-1 to TRBJ1-1, with no clear D. Trimming cost V 1 base and J 3 bases, with 9 bases left between them. In germline, CDR1 is SQVTM, CDR2 ANQGSEA. This CDR3 contains 13 residues.